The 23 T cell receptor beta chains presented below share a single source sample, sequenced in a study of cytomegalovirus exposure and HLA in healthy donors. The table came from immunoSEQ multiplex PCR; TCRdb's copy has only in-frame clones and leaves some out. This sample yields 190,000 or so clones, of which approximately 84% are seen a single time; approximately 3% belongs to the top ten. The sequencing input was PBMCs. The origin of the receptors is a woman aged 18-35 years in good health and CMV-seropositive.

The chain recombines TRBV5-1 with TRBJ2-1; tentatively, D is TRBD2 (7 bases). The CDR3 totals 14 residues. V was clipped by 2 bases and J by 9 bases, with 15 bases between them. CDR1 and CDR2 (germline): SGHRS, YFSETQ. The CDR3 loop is CASSLGTKGGEQFF. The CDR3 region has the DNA TGCGCCAGCAGCTTAGGGACTAAGGGGGGTGAGCAGTTCTTC.

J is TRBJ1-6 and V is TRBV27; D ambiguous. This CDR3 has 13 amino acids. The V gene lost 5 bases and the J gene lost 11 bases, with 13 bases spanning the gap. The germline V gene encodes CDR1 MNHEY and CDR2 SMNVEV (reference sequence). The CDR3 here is CASSATGRTPLHF. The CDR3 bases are TGTGCCAGCAGTGCCACTGGGAGGACACCCCTCCACTTT.

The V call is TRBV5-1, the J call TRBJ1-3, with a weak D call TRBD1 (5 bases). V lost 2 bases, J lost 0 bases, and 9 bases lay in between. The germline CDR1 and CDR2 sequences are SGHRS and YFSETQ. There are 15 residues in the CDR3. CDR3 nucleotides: TGCGCCAGCAGCTTAAGGGGAAGCTCTGGAAACACCATATATTTT. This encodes CASSLRGSSGNTIYF. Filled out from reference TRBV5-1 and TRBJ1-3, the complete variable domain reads KAGVTQTPRYLIKTRGQQVTLSCSPISGHRSVSWYQQTPGQGLQFLFEYFSETQRNKGNFPGRFSGRQFSNSRSEMNVSTLELGDSALYLCASSLRGSSGNTIYFGEGSWLTVV.

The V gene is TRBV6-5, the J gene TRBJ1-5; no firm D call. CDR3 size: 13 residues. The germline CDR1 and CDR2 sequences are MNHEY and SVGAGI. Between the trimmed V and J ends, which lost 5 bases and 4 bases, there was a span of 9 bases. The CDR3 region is CASSTQFNQPQHF. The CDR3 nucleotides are TGTGCCAGCAGTACCCAGTTTAATCAGCCCCAGCATTTT.

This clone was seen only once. CDR3 sequence reads: CASSLGDSAYGYTF. In DNA form, the CDR3 reads TGTGCCAGCAGCTTGGGGGATAGCGCCTATGGCTACACCTTC. The rearrangement uses TRBV5-4 and TRBJ1-2; D gene unclear. This CDR3 comprises 14 residues. The V and J ends lost 0 bases and 4 bases respectively, with 10 bases between them. The germline V gene encodes CDR1 SGHNT and CDR2 YYREEE (reference sequence).

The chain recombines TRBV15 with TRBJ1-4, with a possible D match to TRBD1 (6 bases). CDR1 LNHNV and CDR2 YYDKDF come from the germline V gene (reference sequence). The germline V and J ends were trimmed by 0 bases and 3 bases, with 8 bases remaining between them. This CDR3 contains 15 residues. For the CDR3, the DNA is TGTGCCACCAGCAGAGAGGGGGCGGCTAATGAAAAACTGTTTTTT. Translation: CATSREGAANEKLFF.

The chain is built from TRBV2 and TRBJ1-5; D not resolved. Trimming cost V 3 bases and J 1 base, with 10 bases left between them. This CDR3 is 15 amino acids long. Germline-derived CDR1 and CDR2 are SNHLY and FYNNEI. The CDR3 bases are TGTGCCAGCAGTGATTCCAGAAAGAGCAATCAGCCCCAGCATTTT. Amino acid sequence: CASSDSRKSNQPQHF.

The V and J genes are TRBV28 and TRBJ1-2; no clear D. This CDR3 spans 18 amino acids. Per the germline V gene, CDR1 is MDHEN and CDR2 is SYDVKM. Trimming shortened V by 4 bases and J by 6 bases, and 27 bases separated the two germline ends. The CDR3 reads CASSSYPSGETARDGYTF. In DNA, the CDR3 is TGTGCCAGCAGTTCTTACCCCTCCGGGGAGACGGCAAGGGATGGCTACACCTTC.

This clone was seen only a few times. CDR3 amino acids: CASSQDFLLYNEQFF. DNA for the CDR3: TGCGCCAGCAGCCAAGATTTCCTACTCTACAATGAGCAGTTCTTC. This chain uses TRBV4-1 with TRBJ2-1; D is unclear. The CDR3 has 15 residues. V lost 0 bases to trimming and J lost 3 bases, with 9 bases between them. Germline V gene sequence: CDR1 MGHRA, CDR2 YSYEKL.

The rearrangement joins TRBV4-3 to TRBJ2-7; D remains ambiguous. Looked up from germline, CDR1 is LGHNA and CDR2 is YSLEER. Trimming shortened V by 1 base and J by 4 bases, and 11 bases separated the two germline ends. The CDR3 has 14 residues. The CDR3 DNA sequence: TGCGCCAGCAGCCAAGTATTTTCTACTTACGAGCAGTACTTC. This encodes CASSQVFSTYEQYF.

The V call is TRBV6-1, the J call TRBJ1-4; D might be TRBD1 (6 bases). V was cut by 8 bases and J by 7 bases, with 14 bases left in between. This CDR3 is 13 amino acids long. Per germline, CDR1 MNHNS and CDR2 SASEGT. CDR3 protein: CASASRGGEKLFF. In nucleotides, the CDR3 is TGTGCCAGCGCCTCGAGAGGGGGTGAAAAACTGTTTTTT.

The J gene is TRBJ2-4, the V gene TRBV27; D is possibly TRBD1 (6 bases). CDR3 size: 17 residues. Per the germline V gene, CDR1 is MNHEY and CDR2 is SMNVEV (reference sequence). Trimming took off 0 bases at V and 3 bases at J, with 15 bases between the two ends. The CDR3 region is CASSLSFAGQYKNIQYF. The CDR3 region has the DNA TGTGCCAGCAGTTTATCGTTCGCCGGACAGTACAAAAACATTCAGTACTTC.

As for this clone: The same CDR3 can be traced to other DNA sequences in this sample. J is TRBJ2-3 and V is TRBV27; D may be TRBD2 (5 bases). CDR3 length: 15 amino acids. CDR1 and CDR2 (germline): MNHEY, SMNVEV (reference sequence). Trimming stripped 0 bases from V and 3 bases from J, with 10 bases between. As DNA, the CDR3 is TGTGCCAGCAGTTTATCCCGGGGTGGAACAGATACGCAGTATTTT. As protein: CASSLSRGGTDTQYF.

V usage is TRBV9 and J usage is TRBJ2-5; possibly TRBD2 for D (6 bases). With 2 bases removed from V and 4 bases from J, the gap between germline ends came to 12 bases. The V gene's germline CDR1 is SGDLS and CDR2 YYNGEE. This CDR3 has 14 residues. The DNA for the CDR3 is TGTGCCAGCAGCGTGGAGGGGAGGCTAGAGACCCAGTACTTC. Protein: CASSVEGRLETQYF. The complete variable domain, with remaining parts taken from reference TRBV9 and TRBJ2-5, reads DSGVTQTPKHLITATGQRVTLRCSPRSGDLSVYWYQQSLDQGLQFLIQYYNGEERAKGNILERFSAQQFPDLHSELNLSSLELGDSALYFCASSVEGRLETQYFGPGTRLLVL.

CDR3 nucleotides: TGTGCCAGCAGCGACCGGGACAGGGTAGAAGATACGCAGTATTTT. It specifies CASSDRDRVEDTQYF. The V gene is TRBV6-1, the J gene TRBJ2-3; 9 positions match TRBD1. CDR1 is MNHNS, CDR2 SASEGT, per germline. CDR3 length: 15 amino acids. V shed 6 bases and J 5 bases; nucleotides not matched to a gene: 9.

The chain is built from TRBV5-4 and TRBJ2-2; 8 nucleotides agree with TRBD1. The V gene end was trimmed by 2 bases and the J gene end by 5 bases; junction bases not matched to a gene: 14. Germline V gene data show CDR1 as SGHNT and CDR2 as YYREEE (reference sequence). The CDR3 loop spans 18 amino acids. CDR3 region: CASSLGGVANRGTGELFF. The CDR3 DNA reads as TGTGCCAGCAGCTTAGGAGGAGTGGCGAACAGGGGGACCGGGGAGCTGTTTTTT. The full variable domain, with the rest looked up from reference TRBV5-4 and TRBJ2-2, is ETGVTQSPTHLIKTRGQQVTLRCSSQSGHNTVSWYQQALGQGPQFIFQYYREEENGRGNFPPRFSGLQFPNYSSELNVNALELDDSALYLCASSLGGVANRGTGELFFGEGSRLTVL.

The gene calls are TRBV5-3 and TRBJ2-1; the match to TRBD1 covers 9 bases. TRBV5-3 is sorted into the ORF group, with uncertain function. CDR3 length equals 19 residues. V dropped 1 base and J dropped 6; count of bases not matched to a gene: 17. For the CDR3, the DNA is TGTGCCAGAAGCTTGTCGGGACAGGGTCTACAGGGGATGGGCAATGAGCAGTTCTTC. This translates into CARSLSGQGLQGMGNEQFF.

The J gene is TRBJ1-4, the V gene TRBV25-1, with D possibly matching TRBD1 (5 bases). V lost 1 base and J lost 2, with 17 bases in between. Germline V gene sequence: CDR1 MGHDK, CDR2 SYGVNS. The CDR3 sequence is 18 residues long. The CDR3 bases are TGTGCCAGCAGTGAATTGGGGGAGGGAAGCTTCACTAATGAAAAACTGTTTTTT. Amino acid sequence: CASSELGEGSFTNEKLFF.

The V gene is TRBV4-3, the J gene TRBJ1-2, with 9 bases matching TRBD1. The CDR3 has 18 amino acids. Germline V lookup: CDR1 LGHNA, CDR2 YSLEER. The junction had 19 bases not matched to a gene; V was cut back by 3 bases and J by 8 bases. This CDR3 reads CASSQIVPGQGDNWGYTF. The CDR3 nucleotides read TGCGCCAGCAGCCAGATAGTGCCGGGACAGGGAGATAATTGGGGCTACACCTTC.

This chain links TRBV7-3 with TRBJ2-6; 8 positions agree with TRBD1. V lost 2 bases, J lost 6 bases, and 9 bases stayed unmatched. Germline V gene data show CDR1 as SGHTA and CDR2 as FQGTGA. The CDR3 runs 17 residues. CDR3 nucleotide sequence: TGTGCCAGCAGCTTAGGGACAGGCCCGTCGTCGGCCAACGTCCTGACTTTC. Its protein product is CASSLGTGPSSANVLTF. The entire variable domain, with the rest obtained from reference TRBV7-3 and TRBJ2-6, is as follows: GAGVSQTPSNKVTEKGKYVELRCDPISGHTALYWYRQSLGQGPEFLIYFQGTGAADDSGLPNDRFFAVRPEGSVSTLKIQRTERGDSAVYLCASSLGTGPSSANVLTFGAGSRLTVL.

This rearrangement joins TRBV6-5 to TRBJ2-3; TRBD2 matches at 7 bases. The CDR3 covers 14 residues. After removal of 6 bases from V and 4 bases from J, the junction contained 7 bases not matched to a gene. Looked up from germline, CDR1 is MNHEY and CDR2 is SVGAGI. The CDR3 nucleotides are TGTGCCAGCAGGGATTACCGGGGGGCAGATACGCAGTATTTT. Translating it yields CASRDYRGADTQYF.

The CDR3 reads CASSVSGGPTDTQYF. The DNA for the CDR3 is TGTGCCAGCAGCGTGAGCGGGGGGCCCACAGATACGCAGTATTTT. This chain links TRBV9 with TRBJ2-3; 9 bases are a match to TRBD2. V was clipped by 2 bases and J by 2 bases; unmatched bases: 3. CDR1 and CDR2 from the germline V gene are SGDLS and YYNGEE. The CDR3 is 15 amino acids.

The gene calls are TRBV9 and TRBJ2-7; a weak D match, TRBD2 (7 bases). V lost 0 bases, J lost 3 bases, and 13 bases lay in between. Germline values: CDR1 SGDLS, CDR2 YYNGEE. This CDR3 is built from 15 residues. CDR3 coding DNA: TGTGCCAGCAGCGTAGGAGGGGGGGAACTCTACGAGCAGTACTTC. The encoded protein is CASSVGGGELYEQYF.